A selection of T cell receptor beta chains follows, all from one sample in a study of preoperative IRX-2 immunotherapy in early breast cancer. The repertoire was sequenced with immunoSEQ multiplex PCR; TCRdb's copy has only in-frame clones and lacks some. The table includes about 6,600 clones, about four fifths detected once. Source: tumor tissue, taken before IRX-2 immunotherapy. These receptors originate from a human donor with breast cancer. Each CDR3 is given with its conserved first and last residue. D genes are given only for firm matches. The size field is filled for only some rows; it gives once, few, many or a size class.

abundance: once
v_gene: TRBV6-8
d_gene: -
len: 15
j_gene: TRBJ1-1
CDR3aa: CASTRGGLMNTEAFF
CDR3nt: TGTGCCAGCACCCGCGGAGGGTTGATGAACACTGAAGCTTTCTTT

abundance: -
v_gene: TRBV6-8
d_gene: TRBD1
len: 13
j_gene: TRBJ1-2
CDR3aa: CASSYDREGGYTF
CDR3nt: TGTGCCAGCAGTTACGACAGGGAGGGAGGCTACACCTTC

abundance: -
v_gene: TRBV6-8
d_gene: -
len: 14
j_gene: TRBJ2-5
CDR3aa: CASSYAGTEETQYF
CDR3nt: TGTGCCAGCAGTTATGCGGGGACTGAAGAGACCCAGTACTTC

abundance: -
v_gene: TRBV6-8
d_gene: -
len: 15
j_gene: TRBJ1-2
CDR3aa: CASSYSRVAGYGYTF
CDR3nt: TGTGCCAGCAGTTACTCGAGAGTGGCAGGCTATGGCTACACCTTC

abundance: -
v_gene: TRBV6-8
d_gene: -
len: 14
j_gene: TRBJ1-6
CDR3aa: CASSYSGLGSPLHF
CDR3nt: TGTGCCAGCAGTTACTCGGGACTTGGATCACCCCTCCACTTT

abundance: few
v_gene: TRBV5-1
d_gene: TRBD1
len: 18
j_gene: TRBJ1-1
CDR3aa: CASSPDSGTAPMNTEAFF
CDR3nt: TGCGCCAGCAGCCCAGACTCCGGGACAGCGCCGATGAACACTGAAGCTTTCTTT

abundance: -
v_gene: TRBV6-8
d_gene: -
len: 15
j_gene: TRBJ2-1
CDR3aa: CASTSASSGYNEQFF
CDR3nt: TGTGCCAGCACCTCCGCTAGTAGCGGCTACAATGAGCAGTTCTTC

abundance: -
v_gene: TRBV18
d_gene: TRBD1
len: 15
j_gene: TRBJ1-2
CDR3aa: CASSPGTGGNYGYTF
CDR3nt: TGTGCCAGCTCACCGGGGACAGGGGGTAACTATGGCTACACCTTC

abundance: -
v_gene: TRBV18
d_gene: -
len: 16
j_gene: TRBJ2-7
CDR3aa: CASSPSGVFWGYEQYF
CDR3nt: TGTGCCAGCTCACCTTCCGGGGTTTTTTGGGGCTACGAGCAGTACTTC

abundance: few
v_gene: TRBV12-2
d_gene: -
len: 13
j_gene: TRBJ2-1
CDR3aa: CASRSYRYNEQFF
CDR3nt: TGTGCAAGTCGCTCGTACAGGTACAATGAGCAGTTCTTC

abundance: -
v_gene: TRBV5-1
d_gene: -
len: 14
j_gene: TRBJ1-1
CDR3aa: CASSLEGRNTEAFF
CDR3nt: TGCGCCAGCAGCTTGGAGGGCCGCAACACTGAAGCTTTCTTT

abundance: few
v_gene: TRBV11-3
d_gene: -
len: 14
j_gene: TRBJ1-1
CDR3aa: CASSLSGGNTEAFF
CDR3nt: TGTGCCAGCAGCTTATCGGGGGGTAACACTGAAGCTTTCTTT

abundance: -
v_gene: TRBV11-3
d_gene: -
len: 14
j_gene: TRBJ1-2
CDR3aa: CASSLSAGRSGYTF
CDR3nt: TGTGCCAGCAGCTTATCGGCAGGGCGATCTGGCTACACCTTC

abundance: -
v_gene: TRBV19
d_gene: TRBD1
len: 17
j_gene: TRBJ1-1
CDR3aa: CASTRAGGALGNTEAFF
CDR3nt: TGTGCCAGTACCAGGGCAGGGGGGGCCCTAGGGAACACTGAAGCTTTCTTT

abundance: few
v_gene: TRBV19
d_gene: -
len: 13
j_gene: TRBJ2-3
CDR3aa: CASVKTSTDTQYF
CDR3nt: TGTGCCAGTGTAAAAACTAGCACAGATACGCAGTATTTT

abundance: -
v_gene: TRBV6-8
d_gene: -
len: 13
j_gene: TRBJ2-7
CDR3aa: CASRLRESYEQYF
CDR3nt: TGTGCCAGCAGACTACGGGAAAGCTACGAGCAGTACTTC

abundance: -
v_gene: TRBV11-3
d_gene: TRBD2
len: 14
j_gene: TRBJ2-3
CDR3aa: CASSISGGVDTQYF
CDR3nt: TGTGCCAGCAGCATCAGCGGGGGTGTAGATACGCAGTATTTT

abundance: -
v_gene: TRBV7-6
d_gene: -
len: 16
j_gene: TRBJ2-1
CDR3aa: CASWLGAESSYNEQFF
CDR3nt: TGTGCCAGTTGGTTGGGGGCAGAGAGCTCCTACAATGAGCAGTTCTTC

abundance: -
v_gene: TRBV19
d_gene: TRBD2
len: 15
j_gene: TRBJ2-3
CDR3aa: CASFGTSVFPDTQYF
CDR3nt: TGTGCCAGCTTCGGGACTAGCGTATTTCCAGATACGCAGTATTTT

abundance: -
v_gene: TRBV6-8
d_gene: TRBD2
len: 16
j_gene: TRBJ2-4
CDR3aa: CASSEFEGGGAYIQYF
CDR3nt: TGTGCCAGCAGCGAATTTGAAGGCGGGGGGGCTTACATTCAGTACTTC

abundance: -
v_gene: TRBV12-5
d_gene: -
len: 14
j_gene: TRBJ2-7
CDR3aa: CASKRTASSYEQYF
CDR3nt: TGTGCCAGCAAAAGGACAGCGAGCTCCTACGAGCAGTACTTC

abundance: few
v_gene: TRBV11-3
d_gene: -
len: 15
j_gene: TRBJ1-1
CDR3aa: CASSLGQARDTEAFF
CDR3nt: TGTGCCAGCAGCTTAGGACAGGCTCGGGACACTGAAGCTTTCTTT

abundance: -
v_gene: TRBV19
d_gene: -
len: 18
j_gene: TRBJ1-2
CDR3aa: CASRRGGTDSPRNYGYTF
CDR3nt: TGTGCCAGTAGGCGAGGGGGGACGGACTCGCCACGTAACTATGGCTACACCTTC

abundance: few
v_gene: TRBV6-8
d_gene: TRBD2
len: 15
j_gene: TRBJ2-7
CDR3aa: CASTGRADRAYEQYF
CDR3nt: TGTGCCAGCACCGGGAGGGCTGATCGCGCCTACGAGCAGTACTTC

abundance: -
v_gene: TRBV6-8
d_gene: -
len: 15
j_gene: TRBJ1-1
CDR3aa: CASSLAPVTWTEAFF
CDR3nt: TGTGCCAGCAGTCTCGCTCCAGTGACTTGGACTGAAGCTTTCTTT

abundance: -
v_gene: TRBV5-1
d_gene: TRBD2
len: 16
j_gene: TRBJ2-3
CDR3aa: CASSLELAASTDTQYF
CDR3nt: TGCGCCAGCAGCTTGGAACTAGCGGCTAGCACAGATACGCAGTATTTT

abundance: -
v_gene: TRBV19
d_gene: -
len: 13
j_gene: TRBJ2-7
CDR3aa: CASSIRGLGEQYF
CDR3nt: TGTGCCAGTAGTATCCGCGGGCTCGGGGAGCAGTACTTC

abundance: -
v_gene: TRBV6-8
d_gene: -
len: 17
j_gene: TRBJ1-3
CDR3aa: CASSYTGYPSSGNTIYF
CDR3nt: TGTGCCAGCAGTTATACAGGGTACCCCTCTTCTGGAAACACCATATATTTT

abundance: -
v_gene: TRBV7-6
d_gene: -
len: 17
j_gene: TRBJ1-1
CDR3aa: CASSLVIFPGSGTEAFF
CDR3nt: TGTGCCAGCAGCTTAGTGATTTTTCCGGGTTCGGGCACTGAAGCTTTCTTT

abundance: few
v_gene: TRBV6-8
d_gene: -
len: 16
j_gene: TRBJ2-7
CDR3aa: CASSDRGEVRSYEQYF
CDR3nt: TGTGCCAGCAGTGATCGGGGAGAGGTCCGCTCCTACGAGCAGTACTTC

abundance: few
v_gene: TRBV19
d_gene: TRBD1
len: 14
j_gene: TRBJ1-1
CDR3aa: CASSRTGVDTEAFF
CDR3nt: TGTGCCAGTAGTCGCACAGGGGTCGACACTGAAGCTTTCTTT

abundance: few
v_gene: TRBV11-3
d_gene: TRBD1
len: 16
j_gene: TRBJ1-4
CDR3aa: CASSLDPGGGNEKLFF
CDR3nt: TGTGCCAGCAGCTTAGACCCAGGGGGCGGGAATGAAAAACTGTTTTTT

abundance: few
v_gene: TRBV6-8
d_gene: -
len: 15
j_gene: TRBJ2-1
CDR3aa: CASSDGGRAYNEQFF
CDR3nt: TGTGCCAGCAGTGACGGGGGCAGAGCCTACAATGAGCAGTTCTTC

abundance: -
v_gene: TRBV9
d_gene: -
len: 15
j_gene: TRBJ1-1
CDR3aa: CASSVVGAKNTEAFF
CDR3nt: TGTGCCAGCAGCGTAGTGGGCGCGAAGAACACTGAAGCTTTCTTT

abundance: -
v_gene: TRBV11-1
d_gene: -
len: 15
j_gene: TRBJ1-5
CDR3aa: CASSSIGSGVQPQHF
CDR3nt: TGTGCCAGCAGCTCCATTGGGTCGGGGGTTCAGCCCCAGCATTTT

abundance: -
v_gene: TRBV15
d_gene: TRBD1
len: 15
j_gene: TRBJ1-6
CDR3aa: CATSRLTGDNSPLHF
CDR3nt: TGTGCCACCAGCAGATTGACAGGGGATAATTCACCCCTCCACTTT

abundance: -
v_gene: TRBV6-8
d_gene: TRBD1
len: 14
j_gene: TRBJ1-6
CDR3aa: CATTAGQGGSPLHF
CDR3nt: TGTGCCACCACAGCCGGACAGGGTGGTTCACCCCTCCACTTT

abundance: -
v_gene: TRBV19
d_gene: -
len: 14
j_gene: TRBJ1-2
CDR3aa: CASAGQLANYGYTF
CDR3nt: TGTGCCAGTGCAGGACAGCTAGCGAACTATGGCTACACCTTC